The rows below give T cell receptor beta chains drawn from one sample of a study of cytomegalovirus exposure and HLA in healthy donors. Sequencing used immunoSEQ multiplex PCR; TCRdb keeps in-frame clones, though not all of them. The sample shows around 20,000 clones, about 77% of them seen only once. The sample was PBMCs. Every receptor here comes from a man aged 18 to 35 in good health and CMV-seronegative. Both conserved end residues are part of each CDR3. A D gene is named only where the DNA matches it firmly. The size of a clone is reported for some rows only, either as once, few or many, or as a class for expanded clones.

abundance	v_gene	d_gene	j_gene	CDR3aa	CDR3nt
NA	TRBV5-4	TRBD2	TRBJ2-5	CASSPQLAEETQYF	TGTGCCAGCAGCCCCCAACTAGCGGAAGAGACCCAGTACTTC
NA	TRBV19	NA	TRBJ2-7	CASSLRSGYEQYF	TGTGCCAGTAGTCTGCGCAGCGGTTACGAGCAGTACTTC
NA	TRBV29-1	TRBD1	TRBJ2-7	CSVWTGVSYEQYF	TGCAGCGTATGGACAGGAGTCTCCTACGAGCAGTACTTC
once	TRBV5-1	NA	TRBJ1-1	CASSLEVGQGSEAFF	TGCGCCAGCAGCTTGGAGGTGGGACAAGGGAGTGAAGCTTTCTTT
NA	TRBV7-9	NA	TRBJ2-1	CASSYGTINEQFF	TGTGCCAGCAGCTATGGGACAATCAATGAGCAGTTCTTC
NA	TRBV30	NA	TRBJ1-6	CAWGRENSPLHF	TGTGCCTGGGGCAGGGAAAATTCACCCCTCCACTTT
NA	TRBV30	NA	TRBJ2-3	CAWSPSERTDTQYF	TGTGCCTGGTCCCCTAGCGAGCGCACAGATACGCAGTATTTT
few	TRBV25-1	NA	TRBJ1-1	CASSESGTLNTEAFF	TGTGCCAGCAGTGAAAGCGGGACTTTGAACACTGAAGCTTTCTTT
once	TRBV5-1	NA	TRBJ2-7	CASSFSPRSYEQYF	TGCGCCAGCAGCTTTAGTCCCCGAAGCTACGAGCAGTACTTC
NA	TRBV7-2	TRBD2	TRBJ2-1	CASSTGASGGPSSYNEQFF	TGTGCCAGCAGCACCGGGGCTAGCGGGGGACCGAGCTCCTACAATGAGCAGTTCTTC
NA	TRBV29-1	TRBD2	TRBJ2-5	CSVGRTSDIQETQYF	TGCAGCGTTGGTCGGACTAGCGATATCCAAGAGACCCAGTACTTC
NA	TRBV9	NA	TRBJ1-4	CASSVLASGEKLFF	TGTGCCAGCAGCGTCCTGGCATCGGGTGAAAAACTGTTTTTT
NA	TRBV18	NA	TRBJ2-7	CASSPPSEEQYF	TGTGCCAGCTCACCACCCTCGGAGGAGCAGTACTTC
NA	TRBV11-1	NA	TRBJ2-7	CASSRTRTAYYEQYF	TGTGCCAGCAGCCGGACTAGGACAGCTTACTACGAGCAGTACTTC